The 26 T cell receptor beta chains reported below all come from one sample, sequenced in a study of cytomegalovirus exposure and HLA in healthy donors. PCR primers comprised 60 Vbeta and 13 Jbeta primers. This table comes from immunoSEQ multiplex PCR, and its TCRdb copy is limited to in-frame clones, with some not included. Of about 150,000 clones listed, roughly 85% are singletons. The material sequenced was PBMCs. These receptors were collected from a male donor in good health and CMV-seronegative.

V usage is TRBV6-5 and J usage is TRBJ1-1; tentatively, D is TRBD1 (6 bases). The CDR3 length is 16 residues. V was clipped by 2 bases and J by 4 bases, with 17 bases between them. The germline V gene encodes CDR1 MNHEY and CDR2 SVGAGI. The CDR3 nucleotides are TGTGCCAGCAGTTACGCCTTTTCCCGGGGGGCCACTGAAGCTTTCTTT. Protein sequence: CASSYAFSRGATEAFF.

This sequence joins TRBV5-6 and TRBJ2-1; 14 nucleotides agree with TRBD2. After removal of 4 bases from V and 8 bases from J, the junction contained 5 bases not matched to a gene. This CDR3 comprises 15 residues. CDR1 is SGHDT and CDR2 is YYEEEE in the germline V gene. CDR3 in amino acids: CASSTTSGRAYEQFF. The CDR3 bases are TGTGCCAGCAGCACGACTAGCGGGAGGGCCTATGAGCAGTTCTTC.

This chain connects TRBV19 to TRBJ1-1; D remains unclear. CDR1 and CDR2 (germline): LNHDA, SQIVND (reference sequence). The CDR3 covers 15 residues. Trimming removed 5 bases at V and 1 base at J, with 14 bases between. The CDR3 is CASSPYYRGNTEAFF. The CDR3, as DNA: TGTGCCAGTAGTCCCTATTACCGCGGGAACACTGAAGCTTTCTTT.

The chain links TRBV6-6 to TRBJ2-7; 9 bases are shared with TRBD2. Germline V gene data show CDR1 as MNHNY and CDR2 as SVGAGI (reference sequence). The V segment lost 8 bases and the J segment 0 bases; nucleotides outside the gene matches: 8. This CDR3 is built from 15 residues. The CDR3 DNA reads as TGTGCCAGCCAGCTAGCGGGATCAAACTCCTACGAGCAGTACTTC. As protein: CASQLAGSNSYEQYF.

V and J are TRBV9 and TRBJ1-5; TRBD1 agrees at 12 bases. V lost 1 base, J lost 8 bases, and 7 bases stayed unmatched. Germline lookup yields CDR1 SGDLS and CDR2 YYNGEE. This CDR3 has 16 amino acids. The CDR3 sequence: CASSVTGTGGREPQHF. CDR3 DNA sequence: TGTGCCAGCAGCGTAACCGGGACAGGGGGCAGAGAGCCCCAGCATTTT.

The V gene is TRBV4-2, the J gene TRBJ2-1; 8 bases are shared with TRBD2. Trimming at V came to 1 base and at J to 5 bases, leaving 4 bases not matched to a gene. Germline V gene lookup returns CDR1 LGHNA and CDR2 YNFKEQ. The CDR3 runs 15 residues. This CDR3 reads CASSQAAGVNNEQFF. CDR3 DNA: TGTGCCAGCAGCCAAGCAGCGGGGGTTAACAATGAGCAGTTCTTC.

V usage is TRBV7-9 and J usage is TRBJ1-1; D call uncertain. The CDR3 runs to 13 residues. With 1 base removed from V and 1 base from J, the gap between germline ends came to 4 bases. The germline CDR1 and CDR2 sequences are SEHNR and FQNEAQ (reference sequence). CDR3 in amino acids: CASSLVGNTEAFF. DNA for the CDR3: TGTGCCAGCAGCTTAGTCGGGAACACTGAAGCTTTCTTT.

The rearrangement joins TRBV11-3 to TRBJ2-5, with D possibly being TRBD2 (7 bases). The J call may be in error: the DNA end matches TRBJ2-7 better. The CDR3 loop spans 15 amino acids. CDR1 and CDR2 (germline): SGHNT, YENEEA. CDR3 DNA: TGTGCCAGCAGCTTAGAGGGGGGGGCATCCTACGAGCAGTACTTC. It is translated as CASSLEGGASYEQYF.

The genes are TRBV2 and TRBJ2-1; D is unresolved. The CDR3 spans 12 residues. Germline loops: CDR1 SNHLY, CDR2 FYNNEI. The V end lost 7 bases, the J end lost 6 bases, and 10 bases lay between the germline ends. The CDR3, as DNA: TGTGCCAGCACCCCCCCCTTCAATGAGCAGTTCTTC. This translates into CASTPPFNEQFF.

The rearrangement uses TRBV30 and TRBJ2-5, with a possible D match to TRBD1 (6 bases). The CDR3 totals 16 residues. V was clipped by 0 bases and J by 2 bases, with 16 bases between them. Germline loops: CDR1 GTSNPN, CDR2 SVGIG (reference sequence). The CDR3 DNA follows: TGTGCCTGGAGTGTACGGTTCCAGGGGAAACAAGAGACCCAGTACTTC. This gives the protein CAWSVRFQGKQETQYF.

This chain joins TRBV11-2 and TRBJ2-3, with 12 nucleotides matching TRBD2. CDR3 size: 16 residues. Germline values: CDR1 SGHAT, CDR2 FQNNGV. V lost 3 bases and J lost 0; bases outside the gene matches: 1. The CDR3 is CASSFTSGGSTDTQYF. DNA of the CDR3: TGTGCCAGCAGCTTTACTAGCGGGGGGAGCACAGATACGCAGTATTTT.

The chain is built from TRBV13 and TRBJ2-2; D is perhaps TRBD2 (6 bases). This CDR3 has 15 residues. Germline CDR1 PRHDT, CDR2 FYEKMQ (reference sequence). V lost 6 bases, J lost 5 bases, and 16 bases lay in between. The CDR3 DNA follows: TGTGCCAGCAGGGTAGCCCAAAGCGGGACCGGGGAGCTGTTTTTT. It translates to CASRVAQSGTGELFF.

This clone showed up just a few times. The V call is TRBV5-6, the J call TRBJ1-1; a possible D gene is TRBD1 (5 bases). Germline CDR1 reads SGHDT; CDR2 reads YYEEEE. V lost 2 bases and J 5 bases, leaving 19 bases between the germline ends. There are 16 residues in the CDR3. The CDR3: CASSFLVGAVVTEAFF. The CDR3 DNA sequence: TGTGCCAGCAGCTTTCTGGTAGGGGCGGTGGTAACTGAAGCTTTCTTT.

This clone was recorded once. V gene TRBV2 combines with J gene TRBJ2-7; 11 nucleotides match TRBD2. V lost 4 bases to trimming and J lost 3 bases; unmatched junction nucleotides: 2. Per germline, CDR1 SNHLY and CDR2 FYNNEI. The CDR3 runs 14 residues. CDR3 region: CASSGLAGNYEQYF. The CDR3 nucleotides read TGTGCCAGCAGTGGACTAGCGGGGAACTACGAGCAGTACTTC. Using reference TRBV2 and TRBJ2-7 for the parts outside the CDR3, the full variable domain is EPEVTQTPSHQVTQMGQEVILRCVPISNHLYFYWYRQILGQKVEFLVSFYNNEISEKSEIFDDQFSVERPDGSNFTLKIRSTKLEDSAMYFCASSGLAGNYEQYFGPGTRLTVT.

V and J are TRBV30 and TRBJ2-3; TRBD2 aligns across 16 bases. The CDR3 is 15 amino acids. Trimming at V came to 3 bases and at J to 3 bases, leaving 0 bases not matched to a gene. Germline V CDR1 and CDR2: GTSNPN, SVGIG (reference sequence). CDR3 in amino acids: CAWRGLAGGTDTQYF. The CDR3, as DNA: TGTGCCTGGAGGGGACTAGCGGGGGGGACAGATACGCAGTATTTT.

The chain carries TRBV27 and TRBJ1-2, with D unresolved. The germline V and J ends were trimmed by 3 bases and 0 bases, with 8 bases remaining between them. This CDR3 is built from 14 residues. Germline V gives CDR1 MNHEY, CDR2 SMNVEV (reference sequence). CDR3 coding DNA: TGTGCCAGCAGTTTCTCTAAAACTAACTATGGCTACACCTTC. It specifies CASSFSKTNYGYTF.

The rearrangement links TRBV5-1 to TRBJ2-3, with 7 bases identical to TRBD2. Trimming took 0 bases from V and 3 from J; bases not matched to a gene: 1. This CDR3 contains 14 residues. Per germline, CDR1 SGHRS and CDR2 YFSETQ. CDR3 region: CASSLGGGTDTQYF. CDR3 DNA sequence: TGCGCCAGCAGCTTGGGGGGGGGTACAGATACGCAGTATTTT.

The chain recombines TRBV28 with TRBJ1-1; D not certain. The CDR3 is made up of 13 amino acids. Germline V gene data show CDR1 as MDHEN and CDR2 as SYDVKM. Trimming cost V 4 bases and J 0 bases, with 6 bases left between them. The CDR3 region has the DNA TGTGCCAGCAGTTCGAGATTGAACACTGAAGCTTTCTTT. Protein: CASSSRLNTEAFF.

The genes are TRBV19 and TRBJ1-2; unclear D gene. Trimming took off 0 bases at V and 2 bases at J, with 10 bases between the two ends. This CDR3 comprises 15 residues. The V gene's germline CDR1 is LNHDA and CDR2 SQIVND (reference sequence). CDR3 nucleotides: TGTGCCAGTAGTATAGAAGGCAGCGGAAACTATGGCTACACCTTC. This sequence encodes CASSIEGSGNYGYTF. Looking up the rest from reference TRBV19 and TRBJ1-2 gives the full variable domain: DGGITQSPKYLFRKEGQNVTLSCEQNLNHDAMYWYRQDPGQGLRLIYYSQIVNDFQKGDIAEGYSVSREKKESFPLTVTSAQKNPTAFYLCASSIEGSGNYGYTFGSGTRLTVV.

The gene calls are TRBV12-5 and TRBJ2-1; maybe TRBD1 (6 bases). The V and J ends lost 0 bases and 7 bases respectively, with 16 bases between them. This CDR3 region has 16 residues. Germline V lookup: CDR1 LGHNT, CDR2 FRNRAP. In nucleotides, the CDR3 is TGTGCTAGTGGTTTGGTAGGGCAGGGGATTTTTAATGAGCAGTTCTTC. Translating it yields CASGLVGQGIFNEQFF.

V usage is TRBV11-2 and J usage is TRBJ2-5; D might be TRBD2 (5 bases). This CDR3 comprises 12 residues. V was pared by 8 bases and J by 1 base, with 8 bases between. CDR1 and CDR2 (germline): SGHAT, FQNNGV. CDR3 DNA: TGTGCCAGCTCGAGGGTCCAAGAGACCCAGTACTTC. Protein sequence: CASSRVQETQYF.

This clone was seen just once. The CDR3 region has the DNA TGTGCCAGCAGCCCCGGGACCAAAAACATTCAGTACTTC. Protein product: CASSPGTKNIQYF. The J gene is TRBJ2-4, the V gene TRBV5-4, with a weak D call TRBD2 (5 bases). This CDR3 contains 13 residues. Germline loops: CDR1 SGHNT, CDR2 YYREEE (reference sequence). With 4 bases removed from V and 2 bases from J, the gap between germline ends came to 7 bases.

V is TRBV27 and J is TRBJ1-3; tentative D call: TRBD1 (6 bases). Germline V gene lookup returns CDR1 MNHEY and CDR2 SMNVEV (reference sequence). Trimming stripped 0 bases from V and 3 bases from J, with 12 bases between. The length of the CDR3 is 16 residues. CDR3: CASSLSSGEYGNTIYF. CDR3 in DNA: TGTGCCAGCAGTTTATCGTCAGGGGAGTATGGAAACACCATATATTTT.

This clone appeared a few times. The chain uses TRBV6-5 and TRBJ2-7; perhaps TRBD1 as D (6 bases). Germline loops: CDR1 MNHEY, CDR2 SVGAGI. The CDR3 covers 12 residues. V was cut by 4 bases and J by 6 bases, with 10 bases left in between. In DNA, the CDR3 is TGTGCCAGCAGTTTCCAGGGGCTCGAGCAGTACTTC. It specifies CASSFQGLEQYF.

V gene TRBV6-1 combines with J gene TRBJ1-1; D may be TRBD1 (6 bases). V was trimmed by 1 base and J by 5 bases, leaving 17 bases between them. Germline V gene lookup returns CDR1 MNHNS and CDR2 SASEGT. CDR3 size: 16 residues. The CDR3 spells CASSEEPGGGRTEAFF. Here the CDR3 DNA reads TGTGCCAGCAGTGAAGAGCCGGGGGGCGGAAGGACTGAAGCTTTCTTT.

This chain connects TRBV7-2 to TRBJ2-3, with TRBD1 as a possible D gene (5 bases). Germline assignment: CDR1 SGHTA and CDR2 FQGNSA. Trimming shortened V by 1 base and J by 4 bases, and 12 bases separated the two germline ends. This CDR3 comprises 15 residues. The CDR3 loop reads CASSLDSRQSDTQYF. CDR3 DNA: TGTGCCAGCAGCTTAGACAGCCGACAGTCAGATACGCAGTATTTT.